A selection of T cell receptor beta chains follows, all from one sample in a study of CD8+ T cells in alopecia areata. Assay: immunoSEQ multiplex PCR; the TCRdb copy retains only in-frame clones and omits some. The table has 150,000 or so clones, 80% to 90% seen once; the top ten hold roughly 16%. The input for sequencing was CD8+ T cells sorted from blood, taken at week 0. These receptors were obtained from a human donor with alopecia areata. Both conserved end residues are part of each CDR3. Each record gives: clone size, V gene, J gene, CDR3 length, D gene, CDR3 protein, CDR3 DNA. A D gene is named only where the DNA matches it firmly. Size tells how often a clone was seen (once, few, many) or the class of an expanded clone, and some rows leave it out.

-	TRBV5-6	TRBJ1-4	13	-	CASSSMPDEKLFF	TGTGCCAGCAGCTCCATGCCAGATGAAAAACTGTTTTTT
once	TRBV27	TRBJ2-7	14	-	CASSFVGNPYEQYF	TGTGCCAGCAGTTTCGTAGGGAACCCCTACGAGCAGTACTTC
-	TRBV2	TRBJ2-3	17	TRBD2	CATLRTLTSGSSQTQYF	TGTGCCACTTTGAGAACTTTGACTAGCGGGAGCTCCCAGACGCAGTATTTT
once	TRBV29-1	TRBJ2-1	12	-	CSVGASHNEQFF	TGCAGCGTTGGAGCTAGCCACAATGAGCAGTTCTTC
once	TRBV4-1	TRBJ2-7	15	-	CASSHRTDSPYEQYF	TGCGCCAGCAGCCACCGTACGGACAGTCCCTACGAGCAGTACTTC
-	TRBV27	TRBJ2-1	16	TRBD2	CASSPGTSGTYNEQFF	TGTGCCAGCAGCCCCGGGACTAGCGGAACCTACAATGAGCAGTTCTTC
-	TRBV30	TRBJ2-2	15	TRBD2	CAWSEPGGYGGELFF	TGTGCCTGGAGTGAGCCCGGGGGGTACGGCGGGGAGCTGTTTTTT
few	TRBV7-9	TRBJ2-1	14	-	CASRSPQGSNEQFF	TGTGCCAGCAGGTCCCCCCAGGGCTCCAATGAGCAGTTCTTC
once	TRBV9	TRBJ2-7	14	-	CASSVGQRNYEQYF	TGTGCCAGCAGCGTCGGACAGAGAAACTACGAGCAGTACTTC
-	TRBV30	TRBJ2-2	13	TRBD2	CAWDSAGGGELFF	TGTGCCTGGGACTCAGCGGGAGGCGGGGAGCTGTTTTTT
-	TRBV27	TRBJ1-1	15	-	CASSSLIDLGPEAFF	TGTGCCAGCAGTTCCCTTATTGACCTGGGGCCTGAAGCTTTCTTT
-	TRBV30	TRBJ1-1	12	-	CALFGGSVEAFF	TGTGCCTTGTTTGGGGGAAGTGTTGAAGCTTTCTTT
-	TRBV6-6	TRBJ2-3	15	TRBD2	CASSPSGEDTDTQYF	TGTGCCAGCAGCCCTAGCGGGGAGGACACAGATACGCAGTATTTT
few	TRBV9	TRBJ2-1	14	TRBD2	CASSVAGGSGEQFF	TGTGCCAGCAGCGTAGCGGGAGGTAGTGGTGAGCAGTTCTTC
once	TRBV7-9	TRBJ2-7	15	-	CASSLVAQSSYEQYF	TGTGCCAGCAGCTTAGTGGCGCAGAGCTCCTACGAGCAGTACTTC